This TCR beta chain is drawn from a study of beta chain features in type 1 diabetes. Donors underwent one heparinised blood draw, 95 to 150 mL on average. Whole-study findings and limits: Moderate but significant shortening of TCRB CDR3s was recorded in all four CD4+ subsets from Type 1 diabetes patients. Sequencing the cDNA could make cells with high TCR expression show up more than they should.

As every portion of the isolated RNA was reverse transcribed, the sequencing read expressed TCRB transcripts. Sequencing used immunoSEQ multiplex PCR; TCRdb keeps in-frame clones, though not all of them. The sample includes hundreds of thousands of clones, about a tenth of them seen just once. In regard to this clone: Its target is unknown.

The clonotype originates from a young man with type 1 diabetes. Sequencing was done on a sample of naive CD4+ T cells from blood.

This CDR3 reads CASSLSRGMGTGELFF. CDR3 nucleotide sequence: TGTGCCAGCAGCTTGTCACGGGGAATGGGCACCGGGGAGCTGTTTTTT. This chain uses TRBV5-4 with TRBJ2-2, with TRBD2 as a possible D gene (5 bases). CDR1 and CDR2 (germline): SGHNT, YYREEE (reference sequence). V dropped 1 base and J dropped 4 bases, with 14 bases sitting between them. This CDR3 is built from 16 residues.